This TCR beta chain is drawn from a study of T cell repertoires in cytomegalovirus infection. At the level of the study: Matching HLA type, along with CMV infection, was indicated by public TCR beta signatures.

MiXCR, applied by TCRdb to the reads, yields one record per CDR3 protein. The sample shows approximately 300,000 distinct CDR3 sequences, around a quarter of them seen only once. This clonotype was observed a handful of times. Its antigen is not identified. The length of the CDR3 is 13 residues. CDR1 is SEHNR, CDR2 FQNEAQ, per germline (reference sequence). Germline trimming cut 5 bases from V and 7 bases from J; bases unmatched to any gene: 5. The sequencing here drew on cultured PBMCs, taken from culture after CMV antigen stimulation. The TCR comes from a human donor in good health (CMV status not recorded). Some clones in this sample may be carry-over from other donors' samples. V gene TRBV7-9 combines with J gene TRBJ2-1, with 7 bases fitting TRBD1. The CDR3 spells CASSPQTGNEQFF. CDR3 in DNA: TGTGCCAGCAGCCCTCAGACAGGGAATGAGCAGTTCTTC. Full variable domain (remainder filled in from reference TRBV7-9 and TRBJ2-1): DTGVSQNPRHKITKRGQNVTFRCDPISEHNRLYWYRQTLGQGPEFLTYFQNEAQLEKSRLLSDRFSAERPKGSFSTLEIQRTEQGDSAMYLCASSPQTGNEQFFGPGTRLTVL.